Sequencing of this T cell receptor beta chain was carried out in a study of response to subunit inactivated influenza vaccine. Study-level results: Each seasonal influenza vaccination recruits few new T cells, the authors suggested.

This clonotype showed up just a few times. As yet, its antigen is unknown. TCRdb reanalysed the RT-PCR reads using MiXCR and keeps one entry per CDR3 protein. The repertoire includes roughly 710,000 distinct CDR3 sequences, around 15% of them detected once, and approximately 7.6% sits in the top ten. Germline CDR1 reads GTSNPN; CDR2 reads SVGIG (reference sequence). Trimming at V came to 4 bases and at J to 11 bases, leaving 12 bases not matched to a gene. The CDR3 is made up of 13 amino acids. This clonotype was obtained from a man aged 50 or older who received an inactivated influenza vaccine. V is TRBV30 and J is TRBJ2-7; 9 bases are a match to TRBD1. Sequencing used PBMCs from blood, obtained around 15 days before vaccination. CDR3 sequence (DNA): TGTGCCTGGACGCAGGACAGGGGAGCCCCTGAGTACTTC. Its translation: CAWTQDRGAPEYF.